Here is one TCR beta chain with its context. Its antigen is unknown. V lost 4 bases and J lost 0, with 5 bases in between. There are 13 residues in the CDR3. Germline V gene data show CDR1 as SGDLS and CDR2 as YYNGEE. The sorted-subset replicate PCRs were given about 200 ng DNA, which is 27,000 or so T cell genomes. TCRdb's table, derived via immunoSEQ multiplex PCR, lists solely in-frame clones and lacks some. The sample holds hundreds of thousands of clones; roughly 70% are singletons and the top ten take approximately 1.8%. The sample originates from a study of shared clonotypes between healthy human individuals. Study results and caveats: It was expected that sequencing depth would affect clonotype sharing among donors. Collection of samples was limited to blood; tissue repertoires likely differ.

Both subsets, CD45RA+ naive and CD45RA-negative memory, were split from the CD4+ cells. The clonotype comes from a woman aged 30 to 39 in good health. The chain links TRBV9 to TRBJ1-3; unclear D gene. The sequenced sample consisted of memory CD4+ T cells sorted from blood. Noted subset: CD45RA-negative fraction. In DNA form, the CDR3 reads TGTGCCAGCAGCAGTTACTCTGGAAACACCATATATTTT. It is translated as CASSSYSGNTIYF.